This T cell receptor (beta chain) was recovered during a study of PD-1 blockade in classical Hodgkin lymphoma. The V end was cut by 0 bases, the J end by 5 bases, with 7 bases between. The CDR3 has 13 amino acids. Germline values: CDR1 MNHEY, CDR2 SMNVEV (reference sequence). In this sample, this clone turned up once. What it recognizes is unknown. There was relapse after autologous stem cell transplantation in every patient, and there was variation in brentuximab vedotin exposure. Complete response, partial response or progressive disease constituted the best responses recorded. TCRdb keeps only in-frame clones here, not all; method: immunoSEQ multiplex PCR. Here the sample spans approximately 79,000 clones, around nine tenths being singletons. General study findings and limits: Newly diagnosed patients were said to have less baseline TCR diversity than healthy donors did. Baseline diversity was lower in partial responders and progressors than complete responders.

The sequencing here drew on peripheral blood mononuclear cells (PBMCs), taken before the second cycle of nivolumab. The J gene is TRBJ1-2, the V gene TRBV27; no clear D. The origin of this receptor is a human donor with classical Hodgkin lymphoma. The CDR3: CASSLSYRYGYTF. The CDR3 nucleotides are TGTGCCAGCAGTTTATCGTACAGATATGGCTACACCTTC.